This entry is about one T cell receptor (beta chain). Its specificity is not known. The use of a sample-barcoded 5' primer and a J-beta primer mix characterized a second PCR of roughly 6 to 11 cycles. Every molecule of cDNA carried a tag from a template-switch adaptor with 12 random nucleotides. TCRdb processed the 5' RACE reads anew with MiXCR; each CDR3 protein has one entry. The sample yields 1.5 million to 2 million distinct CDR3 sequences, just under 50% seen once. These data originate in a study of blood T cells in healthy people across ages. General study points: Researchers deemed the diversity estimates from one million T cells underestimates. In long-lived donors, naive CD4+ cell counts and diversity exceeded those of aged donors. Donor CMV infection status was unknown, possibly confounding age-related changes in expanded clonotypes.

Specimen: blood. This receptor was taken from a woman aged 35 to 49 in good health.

The CDR3 reads CASSLWGISYNEQFF. CDR3 bases: TGTGCCAGCAGTTTGTGGGGAATCTCCTACAATGAGCAGTTCTTC. The V and J genes are TRBV28 and TRBJ2-1, with D uncertain. CDR1 and CDR2 (germline): MDHEN, SYDVKM. V gave up 3 bases and J gave up 0 bases, with 9 bases separating them. The CDR3 is 15 residues long.